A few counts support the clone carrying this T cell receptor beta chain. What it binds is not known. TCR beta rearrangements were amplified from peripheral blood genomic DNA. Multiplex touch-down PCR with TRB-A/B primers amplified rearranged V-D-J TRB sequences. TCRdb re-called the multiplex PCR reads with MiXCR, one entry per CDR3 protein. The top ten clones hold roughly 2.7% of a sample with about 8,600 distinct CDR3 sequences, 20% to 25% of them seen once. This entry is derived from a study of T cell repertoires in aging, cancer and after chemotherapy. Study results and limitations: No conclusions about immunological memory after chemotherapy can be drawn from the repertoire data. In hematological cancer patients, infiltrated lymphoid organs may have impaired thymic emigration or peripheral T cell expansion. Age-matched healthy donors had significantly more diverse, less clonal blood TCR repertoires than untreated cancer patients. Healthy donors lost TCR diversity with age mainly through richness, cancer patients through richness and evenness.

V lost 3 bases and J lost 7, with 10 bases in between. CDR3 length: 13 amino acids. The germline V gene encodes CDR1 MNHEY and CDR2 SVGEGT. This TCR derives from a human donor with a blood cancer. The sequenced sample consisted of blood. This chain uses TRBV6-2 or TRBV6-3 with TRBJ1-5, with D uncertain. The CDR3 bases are TGTGCCAGCAGTTATCATAGCAGGCAGCCCCAGCATTTT. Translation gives CASSYHSRQPQHF.